A selection of T cell receptor beta chains follows, all from one sample in a study of CXCR3-negative and CXCR3-positive naive CD8 T cells. TCRdb reworked the 5' RACE reads into one entry per CDR3 protein, no DNA. The table for this sample gives more than 75,000 distinct CDR3 sequences. The sample was naive CXCR3+ CD8+ T cells from blood. The origin of the receptors is a human donor in good health. Some clones in this sample may be carry-over from other donors' samples. Both conserved end residues are part of each CDR3. Each record gives: J gene, V gene, CDR3 protein.

J gene: TRBJ2-7
V gene: TRBV5-6
CDR3 protein: CASSSAGTAYEQYF

J gene: TRBJ2-4
V gene: TRBV3-1
CDR3 protein: CASSQDRGLAGAKNIQYF

J gene: TRBJ2-4
V gene: TRBV23-1
CDR3 protein: CASSQSGVSLAKNIQYF

J gene: TRBJ2-7
V gene: TRBV20-1
CDR3 protein: CSAMSGPKGSYEQYF

J gene: TRBJ2-3
V gene: TRBV20-1
CDR3 protein: CSASSVEADTQYF

J gene: TRBJ2-7
V gene: TRBV4-3
CDR3 protein: CASSQDPESYEQYF

J gene: TRBJ2-1
V gene: TRBV4-1
CDR3 protein: CASSEALPGLAVYNEQFF

J gene: TRBJ2-5
V gene: TRBV7-3
CDR3 protein: CASSLNAGGATETQYF

J gene: TRBJ1-1
V gene: TRBV27
CDR3 protein: CASSGQGAHTEAFF

J gene: TRBJ1-5
V gene: TRBV10-1
CDR3 protein: CASRREPEQPQHF

J gene: TRBJ2-1
V gene: TRBV7-9
CDR3 protein: CASSLGGAGGEQFF

J gene: TRBJ1-2
V gene: TRBV4-1
CDR3 protein: CASSQGTGANYGYTF

J gene: TRBJ2-7
V gene: TRBV27
CDR3 protein: CASSPSGDYEQYF

J gene: TRBJ2-7
V gene: TRBV20-1
CDR3 protein: CSARRLAGGTRYEQYF

J gene: TRBJ1-1
V gene: TRBV6-6
CDR3 protein: CASSYSEGVNTEAFF

J gene: TRBJ2-7
V gene: TRBV6-5
CDR3 protein: CASRAETGTYEQYF

J gene: TRBJ2-7
V gene: TRBV20-1
CDR3 protein: CSARDDGDRYF

J gene: TRBJ1-2
V gene: TRBV30
CDR3 protein: CAWSVVLVVSGYTF